Presented here are 9 T cell receptor beta chains from one specimen sequenced in a study of a mutant IDH1 vaccine in newly diagnosed glioma (dated by TCRdb to the early 2020s). The time point label on this specimen signifies: week 47, end of study. Every vaccine dose consisted of 300 ug of a 20-mer mutant IDH1 peptide in Montanide, administered subcutaneously together with topical imiquimod. Library method: the immunoSEQ multiplex PCR assay. TCRdb mirrors the immuneACCESS table, restricted to in-frame sequences. Some clones are absent from its copies; in checked studies, under half trace to an unresolved V gene, and the reason for the others is unknown. Recorded for this sample are 10,000 to 15,000 clones; around three quarters of them occurred a single time. The ten largest clones represent 4% of the sample. Their recognized antigens are unknown. The sequences come from PBMCs, collected from a glioma patient whose treatment included an IDH1 peptide vaccine. These receptors were collected from a middle-aged woman with glioma.

The chain carries TRBV6-4 and TRBJ2-2, with D possibly matching TRBD2 (5 bases). Trimming took off 4 bases at V and 6 bases at J, with 12 bases between the two ends. This CDR3 region has 14 residues. The germline gives CDR1 MRHNA, CDR2 SNTAGT. This chain's CDR3 is CASSVVAFSGELFF. The CDR3 DNA is TGTGCCAGCAGTGTGGTAGCGTTCTCCGGGGAGCTGTTTTTT.

The chain recombines TRBV5-4 with TRBJ2-3; D gene uncertain. The V gene lost 0 bases and the J gene lost 4 bases, with 9 bases spanning the gap. The CDR3 has 14 residues. In germline, CDR1 is SGHNT, CDR2 YYREEE (reference sequence). The CDR3 bases are TGTGCCAGCAGCTTGGTCCAGAACCCAGATACGCAGTATTTT. It specifies CASSLVQNPDTQYF.

The CDR3 coding sequence is TGTGCCAGCAGCTTCCGGGAGCGGGGGATAGGGGAGACCCAGTACTTC. The encoded protein is CASSFRERGIGETQYF. V gene TRBV7-2 combines with J gene TRBJ2-5; 8 positions agree with TRBD2. V gave up 3 bases and J gave up 5 bases; unmatched junction bases: 11. The CDR3 is 16 amino acids. In germline, CDR1 is SGHTA, CDR2 FQGNSA.

Only a few counts were recorded for this clone. This chain connects TRBV7-9 to TRBJ1-1; 9 nucleotides align to TRBD1. This CDR3 has 13 residues. After removal of 6 bases from V and 6 bases from J, the junction contained 5 bases not matched to a gene. From germline, CDR1 is SEHNR and CDR2 FQNEAQ (reference sequence). CDR3 DNA sequence: TGTGCCAGCAGTCCGGGGACAGGGCCTGAAGCTTTCTTT. Translation: CASSPGTGPEAFF.

This rearrangement joins TRBV7-8 to TRBJ1-1; D not certain. The CDR3 sequence is 14 residues long. V was pared by 7 bases and J by 4 bases, with 16 bases between. CDR1 is SGHVS, CDR2 FQNEAQ, per germline. The CDR3 sequence is CASILLRGGTEAFF. The CDR3 bases are TGTGCCAGCATCCTACTTCGGGGAGGCACTGAAGCTTTCTTT.

The genes are TRBV15 and TRBJ1-1, with D possibly TRBD1 on 5 matching bases. The CDR3 consists of 14 residues. In germline, CDR1 is LNHNV, CDR2 YYDKDF (reference sequence). V was trimmed by 1 base and J by 3 bases, leaving 9 bases between them. The CDR3 DNA follows: TGTGCCACCAGCAGAGCTCGGGGGGACACTGAAGCTTTCTTT. It yields the protein CATSRARGDTEAFF.

This chain links TRBV18 with TRBJ1-5; tentatively, D is TRBD1 (6 bases). V was shortened by 4 bases and J by 2 bases, with 18 bases between the two germline ends. There are 17 residues in the CDR3. Germline V gene lookup returns CDR1 KGHSH and CDR2 LQKENI. As DNA, the CDR3 is TGTGCCAGCTCACTAAATTTGGGGGCTTCAGGCAATCAGCCCCAGCATTTT. Its translation: CASSLNLGASGNQPQHF.

The V call is TRBV28, the J call TRBJ2-1, with a weak D call TRBD1 (5 bases). This CDR3 has 12 residues. V was shortened by 7 bases and J by 8 bases, with 12 bases between the two germline ends. CDR1 and CDR2 (germline): MDHEN, SYDVKM. The CDR3 DNA is TGTGCCAGCACCCCTCAGGGCGATGAGCAGTTCTTC. Translating gives CASTPQGDEQFF. Based on the CDR3 plus reference TRBV28 and TRBJ2-1, the full variable domain is DVKVTQSSRYLVKRTGEKVFLECVQDMDHENMFWYRQDPGLGLRLIYFSYDVKMKEKGDIPEGYSVSREKKERFSLILESASTNQTSMYLCASTPQGDEQFFGPGTRLTVL.

The chain uses TRBV10-3 and TRBJ2-5, with TRBD1 identical over 7 bases. There are 13 residues in the CDR3. V lost 6 bases to trimming and J lost 2 bases; unmatched junction nucleotides: 3. Per germline, CDR1 ENHRY and CDR2 SYGVKD. In DNA, the CDR3 is TGTGCCATCAGGAGGGGGCTGCAAGAGACCCAGTACTTC. This encodes CAIRRGLQETQYF.